One sample yielded the 20 T cell receptor beta chains listed below, sequenced in a study of blood T cell repertoires in COVID-19. TCRdb's copy holds only in-frame clones and misses some; the assay was immunoSEQ multiplex PCR. The table records some 130,000 clones, around 80% of them present only once. The sequenced sample consisted of PBMCs or T cells enriched from blood (not recorded which). All receptors come from a woman in her forties or fifties who had recovered from COVID-19.

V is TRBV7-8 and J is TRBJ2-2, with D maybe TRBD1 (6 bases). The CDR3 consists of 14 residues. Germline CDR1 and CDR2: SGHVS and FQNEAQ. V was clipped by 5 bases and J by 5 bases, with 12 bases between them. The CDR3 region is CASSPTQGTGELFF. CDR3 nucleotide sequence: TGTGCCAGCAGCCCGACACAGGGTACCGGGGAGCTGTTTTTT.

V gene TRBV6-5 combines with J gene TRBJ1-2; a possible D gene is TRBD1 (6 bases). V lost 7 bases, J lost 0 bases, and 12 bases lay in between. This CDR3 is built from 14 residues. Germline CDR1 reads MNHEY; CDR2 reads SVGAGI. The CDR3 reads CASTAGEANYGYTF. CDR3 sequence (DNA): TGTGCCAGCACCGCAGGGGAAGCTAACTATGGCTACACCTTC.

The chain uses TRBV10-3 and TRBJ1-1; no definite D call. Trimming removed 8 bases from V and 2 bases from J, with 9 bases in between. From germline, CDR1 is ENHRY and CDR2 SYGVKD. This CDR3 has 12 amino acids. CDR3 in amino acids: CAISGPNTEAFF. DNA for the CDR3: TGTGCCATCTCGGGTCCTAACACTGAAGCTTTCTTT.

The rearrangement uses TRBV6-6 and TRBJ2-7; D is uncertain. V was clipped by 0 bases and J by 5 bases, with 8 bases between them. This CDR3 is built from 13 residues. Germline CDR1 is MNHNY and CDR2 is SVGAGI (reference sequence). CDR3 nucleotides: TGTGCCAGCAGTTACTCGATTGGGCACGAGCAGTACGTC. Translating gives CASSYSIGHEQYV.

The chain employs TRBV28 and TRBJ2-5; 7 positions match TRBD2. Looked up from germline, CDR1 is MDHEN and CDR2 is SYDVKM. This CDR3 is 13 amino acids long. After removal of 0 bases from V and 5 bases from J, the junction contained 0 bases not matched to a gene. The CDR3, as DNA: TGTGCCAGCAGTTTATGGCGGGGGGAGACCCAGTACTTC. Translation: CASSLWRGETQYF.

The rearrangement links TRBV6-5 to TRBJ2-4; TRBD1 matches 7 bases. The germline V gene has CDR1 MNHEY and CDR2 SVGAGI. CDR3 length: 15 residues. The V segment lost 5 bases and the J segment 0 bases; nucleotides outside the gene matches: 4. The CDR3 DNA reads TGTGCCAGCAGTAACAGGGGTCTAGCCAAAAACATTCAGTACTTC. It specifies CASSNRGLAKNIQYF.

This chain links TRBV9 with TRBJ1-6, with D uncertain. This CDR3 is built from 13 residues. Germline loops: CDR1 SGDLS, CDR2 YYNGEE. Trimming stripped 1 base from V and 7 bases from J, with 6 bases between. The CDR3 DNA is TGTGCCAGCAGCGTATTCGGGAATTCACCCCTCCACTTT. It yields the protein CASSVFGNSPLHF.

The chain couples TRBV3-1 (or the pseudogene TRBV3-2) to TRBJ2-7, with D perhaps TRBD2 (6 bases). V lost 1 base and J 1 base, leaving 11 bases between the germline ends. The CDR3 totals 15 residues. Germline V gives CDR1 LGHDT, CDR2 YNNKEL (reference sequence). The CDR3: CASSQGGVNSYEQYF. CDR3 sequence (DNA): TGTGCCAGCAGCCAAGGGGGGGTAAATTCCTACGAGCAGTACTTC.

CDR3 nucleotide sequence: TGCGCCAGCAGCTTGTTCGGGAATAGCAATCAGCCCCAGCATTTT. This sequence encodes CASSLFGNSNQPQHF. The V call is TRBV5-1, the J call TRBJ1-5; D ambiguous. Trimming stripped 1 base from V and 0 bases from J, with 8 bases between. The length of the CDR3 is 15 residues. Germline lookup yields CDR1 SGHRS and CDR2 YFSETQ.

The V gene is TRBV4-1, the J gene TRBJ2-1; D perhaps matches TRBD2 (5 bases). Trimming left V 0 bases short and J 3 bases short, with 9 bases between. CDR3 size: 15 residues. CDR1 and CDR2 from the germline V gene are MGHRA and YSYEKL. The CDR3: CASSQDGSDYNEQFF. The CDR3 coding sequence is TGCGCCAGCAGCCAAGATGGTAGCGACTACAATGAGCAGTTCTTC.

The chain uses TRBV6-5 and TRBJ1-2; 7 nucleotides align to TRBD1. V lost 7 bases and J lost 8; bases outside the gene matches: 13. Germline-derived CDR1 and CDR2 are MNHEY and SVGAGI. CDR3 length equals 14 residues. CDR3 protein: CASTLDRVGSGYTF. CDR3 bases: TGTGCCAGCACCTTAGACAGGGTAGGCTCGGGCTACACCTTC.

The V and J genes are TRBV2 and TRBJ1-6; no firm D call. The V gene's germline CDR1 is SNHLY and CDR2 FYNNEI. V gave up 5 bases and J gave up 5 bases, with 13 bases separating them. The CDR3 loop spans 15 amino acids. The CDR3 DNA follows: TGTGCCAGCAGTAGTTTGGGCAGAGATAATTCACCCCTCCACTTT. Amino acid sequence: CASSSLGRDNSPLHF.

V and J are TRBV12-5 and TRBJ2-3, with D possibly TRBD1 on 6 matching bases. The V gene lost 1 base and the J gene lost 2 bases, with 7 bases spanning the gap. The CDR3 has 14 residues. Germline V lookup: CDR1 LGHNT, CDR2 FRNRAP. CDR3 nucleotides: TGTGCTAGTGGTTTGGGACAGGTCACAGATACGCAGTATTTT. Amino acid sequence: CASGLGQVTDTQYF.

The rearrangement joins TRBV19 to TRBJ2-1; TRBD2 matches at 9 bases. Germline values: CDR1 LNHDA, CDR2 SQIVND (reference sequence). V dropped 4 bases and J dropped 9; count of bases not matched to a gene: 7. The CDR3 is 14 residues long. As DNA, the CDR3 is TGTGCCAGTAGTACGGCGGGGGGGCGGAGTGAGCAGTTCTTC. The encoded protein is CASSTAGGRSEQFF.

This chain's CDR3 is CASSLLLDNEQFF. Here the CDR3 DNA reads TGTGCCAGCAGCTTATTGCTAGACAATGAGCAGTTCTTC. V and J are TRBV11-2 and TRBJ2-1; D not certain. Germline-derived CDR1 and CDR2 are SGHAT and FQNNGV. Trimming left V 2 bases short and J 5 bases short, with 7 bases between. CDR3 size: 13 residues.

The genes are TRBV30 and TRBJ2-3; possibly TRBD2 for D (7 bases). Between the trimmed V and J ends, which lost 2 bases and 5 bases, there was a span of 14 bases. This CDR3 has 14 amino acids. From germline, CDR1 is GTSNPN and CDR2 SVGIG (reference sequence). This CDR3 reads CAWSKGGAEDTQYF. Written as DNA, the CDR3 is TGTGCCTGGAGTAAAGGGGGGGCCGAAGATACGCAGTATTTT.

The count of this clone is one. The rearrangement links TRBV7-2 to TRBJ2-1; 7 nucleotides match TRBD2. Trimming cost V 2 bases and J 1 base; bases outside gene matches: 2. The germline V gene has CDR1 SGHTA and CDR2 FQGNSA. This CDR3 has 15 amino acids. CDR3 residues: CASSLSGGSYNEQFF. The CDR3 nucleotides are TGTGCCAGCAGCTTATCCGGGGGGTCCTACAATGAGCAGTTCTTC. Drawing the rest from reference TRBV7-2 and TRBJ2-1, the complete variable domain is GAGVSQSPSNKVTEKGKDVELRCDPISGHTALYWYRQSLGQGLEFLIYFQGNSAPDKSGLPSDRFSAERTGGSVSTLTIQRTQQEDSAVYLCASSLSGGSYNEQFFGPGTRLTVL.

The V and J genes are TRBV7-9 and TRBJ1-3, with 7 bases lining up with TRBD1. Germline V gene sequence: CDR1 SEHNR, CDR2 FQNEAQ (reference sequence). With V trimmed by 1 base and J by 0 bases, 6 bases remained unmatched. CDR3 length: 17 residues. In DNA, the CDR3 is TGTGCCAGCAGCTTAGGACTACAGGGGTTCTCTGGAAACACCATATATTTT. It specifies CASSLGLQGFSGNTIYF.

The CDR3 DNA follows: TGCGCCAGCAGGTTAGCGGGGGAATACCAAGAGACCCAGTACTTC. It encodes CASRLAGEYQETQYF. The J gene is TRBJ2-5, the V gene TRBV5-1; 9 bases fit TRBD2. CDR3 length: 15 amino acids. Germline CDR1 and CDR2: SGHRS and YFSETQ. Unmatched junction bases numbered 5, after V lost 5 bases and J lost 0 bases.

This clone showed up just a few times. The chain has TRBV10-3 and TRBJ2-1; TRBD1 is a possible D gene (5 bases). Trimming pared 6 bases from V and 6 bases from J, leaving 15 bases between. There are 14 residues in the CDR3. Germline values: CDR1 ENHRY, CDR2 SYGVKD. DNA for the CDR3: TGTGCCATCAGGAATGGGATAGGGGCCAATGAGCAGTTCTTC. Encoded protein: CAIRNGIGANEQFF.